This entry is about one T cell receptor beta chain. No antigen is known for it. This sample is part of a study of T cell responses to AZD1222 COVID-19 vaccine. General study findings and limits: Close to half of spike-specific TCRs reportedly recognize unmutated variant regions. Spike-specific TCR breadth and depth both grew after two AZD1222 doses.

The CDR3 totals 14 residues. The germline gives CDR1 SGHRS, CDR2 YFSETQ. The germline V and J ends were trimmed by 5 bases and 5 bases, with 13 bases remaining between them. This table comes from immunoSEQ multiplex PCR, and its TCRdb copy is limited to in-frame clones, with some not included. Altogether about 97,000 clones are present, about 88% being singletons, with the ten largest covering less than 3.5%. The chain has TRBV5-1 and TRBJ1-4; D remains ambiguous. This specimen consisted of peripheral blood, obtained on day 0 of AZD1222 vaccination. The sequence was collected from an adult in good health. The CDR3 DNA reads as TGCGCCAGCAGGAAGACCGACGCAAATGAAAAACTGTTTTTT. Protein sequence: CASRKTDANEKLFF.